Listed below are T cell receptor beta chains from one sample, sequenced in a study of blood T cell repertoires in COVID-19. Profiled with immunoSEQ multiplex PCR; TCRdb holds only in-frame clones, not every one. The profile shows about 350,000 clones, around nine tenths of them singletons. Input material: peripheral blood. The source is a woman aged 55-69 years with COVID-19, enrolled during active disease. CDR3s include the opening cysteine and the closing phenylalanine or tryptophan. D genes are given only for firm matches. Some rows mark clone size as missing; the rest say once, few, many or name a class of expanded clone.

>TRBJ1-2|-|TRBV11-3|-
CASSLRMDGGKEGYTF
TGTGCCAGCAGCTTAAGGATGGATGGAGGGAAGGAAGGCTACACCTTC
>TRBJ2-7|-|TRBV18|-
CASSPDGSYEQYF
TGTGCCAGCTCACCTGACGGGTCCTACGAGCAGTACTTC
>TRBJ1-2|once|TRBV19|-
CASSIGTGDYGYTF
TGTGCCAGTAGTATAGGTACAGGTGACTATGGCTACACCTTC
>TRBJ1-3|-|TRBV5-6|-
CASSLRAGASGNTIYF
TGTGCCAGCAGCTTGCGGGCAGGGGCATCTGGAAACACCATATATTTT
>TRBJ2-7|-|TRBV27|-
CASGGAGMTYEQYF
TGTGCCAGCGGCGGGGCGGGGATGACCTACGAGCAGTACTTC
>TRBJ2-3|once|TRBV4-1|TRBD2
CASSQAPLAGGYTDTQYF
TGCGCCAGCAGCCAAGCCCCTCTAGCGGGGGGCTACACAGATACGCAGTATTTT
>TRBJ1-2|-|TRBV12-3/TRBV12-4|-
CASSTDGIYGYTF
TGTGCCAGCAGTACAGACGGAATATATGGCTACACCTTC
>TRBJ2-3|-|TRBV9|-
CASSVGTVSRQYF
TGTGCCAGCAGCGTAGGGACTGTTTCGAGGCAGTATTTT
>TRBJ1-1|-|TRBV19|TRBD1
CASSPTVAGQGTEAFF
TGTGCCAGTAGTCCGACAGTTGCGGGACAGGGGACCGAAGCTTTCTTT
>TRBJ1-5|-|TRBV30|-
CAWSRGSQPQHF
TGTGCCTGGAGTCGGGGTTCGCAGCCCCAGCATTTT
>TRBJ2-5|-|TRBV5-4|TRBD1
CASSLAGRGPQETQYF
TGTGCCAGCAGCTTGGCTGGCAGGGGGCCACAAGAGACCCAGTACTTC
>TRBJ1-2|-|TRBV6-5|-
CASRGGGAQGHGYTF
TGTGCCAGCAGGGGAGGGGGGGCGCAAGGGCATGGCTACACCTTC
>TRBJ1-2|once|TRBV3-1/TRBV3-2|TRBD1
CASSWTGADGYTF
TGTGCCAGCAGCTGGACAGGGGCGGATGGCTACACCTTC
>TRBJ1-4|-|TRBV30|-
CAWSVRGGTNEKLFF
TGTGCCTGGAGTGTACGGGGGGGCACTAATGAAAAACTGTTTTTT
>TRBJ2-1|-|TRBV18|-
CASSPLAPNEQFF
TGTGCCAGCTCACCTTTAGCCCCCAATGAGCAGTTCTTC
>TRBJ1-2|few|TRBV6-5|-
CASSPTGEARGYTF
TGTGCCAGCAGTCCCACTGGGGAGGCGCGGGGCTACACCTTC
>TRBJ2-7|-|TRBV5-1|TRBD1
CASRLTGGSREQYF
TGCGCCAGCAGGCTTACAGGGGGATCGCGCGAGCAGTACTTC
>TRBJ2-7|-|TRBV7-2|-
CASSLGGPYEQYF
TGTGCCAGCAGCTTAGGGGGCCCCTACGAGCAGTACTTC
>TRBJ2-5|-|TRBV5-1|TRBD1
CASSLVGTGTETQYF
TGCGCCAGCAGCTTGGTGGGGACAGGAACAGAGACCCAGTACTTC
>TRBJ1-6|-|TRBV5-1|-
CASSLYLSSYNSPLHF
TGCGCCAGCAGCTTGTACCTGAGCTCCTATAATTCACCCCTCCACTTT
>TRBJ1-2|-|TRBV12-3/TRBV12-4|TRBD1
CASSGDRPYGYTF
TGTGCCAGCAGCGGGGACAGGCCCTATGGCTACACCTTC
>TRBJ2-3|-|TRBV29-1|-
CSVDAGRKVSLDTQYF
TGCAGCGTTGACGCTGGGCGAAAAGTGAGCTTAGATACGCAGTATTTT
>TRBJ1-5|once|TRBV4-1|TRBD1
CASSPQGAPDQPQHF
TGCGCCAGCAGCCCCCAGGGGGCTCCTGATCAGCCCCAGCATTTT
>TRBJ2-6|-|TRBV7-3|TRBD2
CASSFRGAGANVLTF
TGTGCCAGCAGCTTCCGGGGGGCTGGGGCCAACGTCCTGACTTTC
>TRBJ2-7|-|TRBV4-1|-
CASSQAQGRGEQYF
TGCGCCAGCAGCCAAGCACAGGGAAGAGGGGAGCAGTACTTC
>TRBJ2-5|-|TRBV9|-
CASSVEEGWGTQYF
TGTGCCAGCAGCGTAGAGGAGGGCTGGGGGACCCAGTACTTC
>TRBJ1-2|-|TRBV19|-
CASSIPRGGASGYTF
TGTGCCAGTAGTATCCCTCGTGGGGGGGCGTCAGGCTACACCTTC
>TRBJ1-2|-|TRBV11-3|TRBD1
CASSLGQGNYGYTF
TGTGCCAGCAGCTTAGGACAGGGGAACTATGGCTACACCTTC
>TRBJ1-1|-|TRBV11-1|-
CATGRLDTEAFF
TGTGCGACCGGGAGGTTGGACACTGAAGCTTTCTTT
>TRBJ1-2|-|TRBV6-5|-
CASRPNLNYGYTF
TGTGCCAGCAGGCCTAACCTAAACTATGGCTACACCTTC
>TRBJ1-4|-|TRBV7-9|-
CASSLWTLVGEKLFF
TGTGCCAGCAGCTTATGGACACTCGTTGGTGAAAAACTGTTTTTT
>TRBJ2-7|few|TRBV9|-
CASSVEQVPYEQYF
TGTGCCAGCAGCGTAGAACAGGTACCCTACGAGCAGTACTTC
>TRBJ1-1|-|TRBV4-3|TRBD1
CASSQADRANTEAFF
TGCGCCAGCAGCCAAGCGGACAGGGCGAACACTGAAGCTTTCTTT
>TRBJ2-1|-|TRBV2|-
CASSVYNEQFF
TGTGCCAGCAGCGTTTACAATGAGCAGTTCTTC
>TRBJ2-5|once|TRBV12-3/TRBV12-4|-
CASSLERETQYF
-
>TRBJ2-3|few|TRBV18|TRBD2
CASSLPGQRGGADTQYF
TGTGCCAGCTCACTCCCTGGTCAGCGGGGGGGCGCAGATACGCAGTATTTT
>TRBJ1-2|-|TRBV2|TRBD1
CASRSLTGRGYTF
TGTGCCAGCAGGAGCTTGACAGGGAGGGGCTACACCTTC
>TRBJ2-5|-|TRBV5-6|TRBD1
CASLDRGLGVLNF
TGTGCCAGCTTGGACAGGGGGTTAGGAGTGTTGAACTTC
>TRBJ2-3|-|TRBV29-1|-
CSVALNTDTQYF
TGCAGCGTTGCACTAAACACAGATACGCAGTATTTT
>TRBJ1-5|-|TRBV5-6|-
CASSLKAMTISGQPQHF
TGTGCCAGCAGCTTGAAGGCGATGACAATCTCTGGTCAGCCCCAGCATTTT
>TRBJ2-4|-|TRBV19|TRBD1
CASSQSTPGGGTKNIQYF
TGTGCCAGTAGCCAATCTACCCCAGGGGGCGGAACCAAAAACATTCAGTACTTC
>TRBJ1-1|-|TRBV19|-
CASSIEAHLAEAFF
TGTGCCAGTAGTATAGAGGCCCACCTCGCTGAAGCTTTCTTT
>TRBJ1-4|-|TRBV10-2|-
CASSESQGLQKLFF
TGCGCCAGCAGTGAGTCCCAGGGGCTTCAAAAACTGTTTTTT
>TRBJ1-2|-|TRBV7-2|-
CASSAPRTGPRGNYGYTF
TGTGCCAGCAGCGCCCCTCGCACAGGGCCCCGGGGAAACTATGGCTACACCTTC
>TRBJ2-7|-|TRBV18|-
CASSPDGRGRLRQQYF
TGTGCCAGCTCACCCGATGGGCGGGGCAGATTGCGGCAGCAGTACTTC
>TRBJ2-7|-|TRBV5-5|TRBD2
CASATTSGGREQYF
TGTGCCAGCGCGACGACTAGCGGGGGGCGGGAGCAGTACTTC
>TRBJ2-1|-|TRBV7-3|TRBD2
CASSKRGGLTYNEQFF
TGTGCCAGCAGCAAGCGGGGGGGCTTGACGTACAATGAGCAGTTCTTC
>TRBJ2-7|-|TRBV6-5|TRBD2
CASSYSRTSGLYEQYF
TGTGCCAGCAGTTACTCAAGGACTAGCGGACTCTACGAGCAGTACTTC
>TRBJ2-3|once|TRBV6-4|-
CASSESGTSSNTQYF
TGTGCCAGCAGTGAGTCGGGGACTTCTTCAAATACGCAGTATTTT
>TRBJ2-2|-|TRBV7-2|TRBD2
CASSPLAGENTGELFF
TGTGCCAGCAGTCCCCTAGCGGGGGAGAACACCGGGGAGCTGTTTTTT
>TRBJ2-5|-|TRBV11-2|TRBD1
CASSPDRGFETQYF
TGTGCCAGCAGCCCGGACAGGGGATTCGAGACCCAGTACTTC
>TRBJ2-5|-|TRBV11-2|TRBD1
CASSLTGKETQYF
TGTGCCAGCAGCTTGACAGGGAAAGAGACCCAGTACTTC
>TRBJ2-3|-|TRBV4-2|-
CASSQDPFGGTDTQYF
TGTGCCAGCAGCCAAGATCCCTTTGGCGGTACAGATACGCAGTATTTT
>TRBJ1-1|-|TRBV5-8|-
CASSLGGALNTEAFF
TGTGCCAGCAGCTTGGGCGGGGCGTTGAACACTGAAGCTTTCTTT
>TRBJ2-3|-|TRBV6-6|-
CASGLTGYGTDTQYF
TGTGCCAGCGGGTTAACAGGGTATGGCACAGATACGCAGTATTTT
>TRBJ2-7|-|TRBV19|TRBD1
CASSISQTGGMEQYF
TGTGCCAGTAGTATCTCACAGACAGGGGGGATGGAGCAGTACTTC
>TRBJ1-2|few|TRBV2|-
CASSGSYGYTF
TGTGCCAGCAGTGGCAGCTATGGCTACACCTTC